The 11 T cell receptor beta chains below come from one sample, sequenced in a study of blood T cell repertoires in COVID-19. The repertoire was sequenced with immunoSEQ multiplex PCR; TCRdb's copy has only in-frame clones and lacks some. The sample includes about 25,000 clones, more than 65% of them seen just once. The sample comprised peripheral blood. Every receptor here comes from a man aged 45-65 years with active or convalescent COVID-19.

The V gene is TRBV4-1, the J gene TRBJ1-6; D may be TRBD1 (5 bases). The CDR3 has 15 amino acids. Looked up from germline, CDR1 is MGHRA and CDR2 is YSYEKL. Trimming cost V 1 base and J 10 bases, with 14 bases left between them. The CDR3 region is CASSQARGRGSPLHF. For the CDR3, the DNA is TGCGCCAGCAGCCAAGCAAGGGGTCGTGGGTCACCCCTCCACTTT.

V and J are TRBV9 and TRBJ1-3; TRBD1 might be the D (6 bases). This CDR3 comprises 17 residues. The germline V and J ends were trimmed by 0 bases and 3 bases, with 16 bases remaining between them. Germline V CDR1 and CDR2: SGDLS, YYNGEE. In nucleotides, the CDR3 is TGTGCCAGCAGCGTAGCGGGCCAGGGGCAGGTTGGAAACACCATATATTTT. It specifies CASSVAGQGQVGNTIYF.

This clone was counted a single time. The gene calls are TRBV19 and TRBJ1-5; D gene ambiguous. CDR1 and CDR2 from the germline V gene are LNHDA and SQIVND (reference sequence). The CDR3 runs 14 residues. Trimming cost V 5 bases and J 3 bases, with 11 bases left between them. The CDR3 coding sequence is TGTGCCAGTAGTGAGGGCCAGGACAATCAGCCCCAGCATTTT. Its translation: CASSEGQDNQPQHF.

The chain employs TRBV3-1 (or the pseudogene TRBV3-2) and TRBJ2-1, with 7 bases identical to TRBD2. The CDR3 runs 16 residues. CDR1 and CDR2 (germline): LGHDT, YNNKEL (reference sequence). With 3 bases clipped from V and 7 bases from J, the junction kept 12 bases outside the gene matches. Written as DNA, the CDR3 is TGTGCCAGCAGCCACGTGGGAGGGCCTCCAAATAATGAGCAGTTCTTC. Its translation is CASSHVGGPPNNEQFF.

The chain employs TRBV11-3 and TRBJ1-2, with TRBD1 identical over 8 bases. The CDR3 runs to 16 residues. CDR1 SGHNT and CDR2 YENEEA come from the germline V gene. V shed 5 bases, J shed 8 bases, and the junction held 16 bases outside the gene matches. CDR3 DNA sequence: TGTGCCAGCAGCGGGGATCCAACAGGGGGTTCTATCGGCTACACCTTC. Its protein product is CASSGDPTGGSIGYTF.

This sequence joins TRBV25-1 and TRBJ1-4, with 7 bases aligning to TRBD1. J gave up 13 bases and V 6 bases, and 8 bases lay outside the gene matches. The germline CDR1 and CDR2 sequences are MGHDK and SYGVNS. CDR3 length equals 12 residues. CDR3 in DNA: TGTGCCAGCAGAGGGGACAGCCCGGGACTGTTTTTT. Translated, it gives CASRGDSPGLFF.

The chain couples TRBV28 to TRBJ2-7; 12 nucleotides align to TRBD1. Unmatched junction bases numbered 12, after V lost 5 bases and J lost 7 bases. Germline V gene data show CDR1 as MDHEN and CDR2 as SYDVKM. The CDR3 has 16 amino acids. CDR3 DNA sequence: TGTGCCAGCAGTCCCCTTGTCCGGGACAGGGGGCAAGAGCAGTACTTC. This gives the protein CASSPLVRDRGQEQYF. The whole variable domain, remainder taken from reference TRBV28 and TRBJ2-7, is DVKVTQSSRYLVKRTGEKVFLECVQDMDHENMFWYRQDPGLGLRLIYFSYDVKMKEKGDIPEGYSVSREKKERFSLILESASTNQTSMYLCASSPLVRDRGQEQYFGPGTRLTVT.

This rearrangement joins TRBV7-9 to TRBJ1-1; 8 nucleotides line up with TRBD1. Germline loops: CDR1 SEHNR, CDR2 FQNEAQ (reference sequence). V trimming: 5 bases; J trimming: 8 bases; junction bases outside the gene matches: 7. The CDR3 sequence is 13 residues long. The CDR3 reads CASSRGTGGEAFF. The CDR3 DNA follows: TGTGCCAGCAGCCGCGGGACAGGCGGGGAAGCTTTCTTT.

The chain joins TRBV7-3 to TRBJ2-2, with 10 bases lining up with TRBD1. The CDR3 totals 14 residues. The trim removed 5 bases at V and 7 bases at J, leaving 4 bases unmatched. Germline values: CDR1 SGHTA, CDR2 FQGTGA. CDR3 residues: CASSRQGAGGELFF. The CDR3 coding sequence is TGTGCCAGCAGCCGACAGGGGGCAGGCGGGGAGCTGTTTTTT.

This clone was seen just once. The V gene is TRBV3-1 (or the pseudogene TRBV3-2), the J gene TRBJ2-3; 11 positions agree with TRBD2. Germline trimming cut 1 base from V and 5 bases from J; bases unmatched to any gene: 5. Per germline, CDR1 LGHDT and CDR2 YNNKEL (reference sequence). The CDR3 totals 16 residues. As DNA, the CDR3 is TGTGCCAGCAGCCAAGGCCCGGGACTAGCGGAAGATACGCAGTATTTT. Translation: CASSQGPGLAEDTQYF.

The rearrangement uses TRBV14 and TRBJ2-3; D remains unclear. Germline loops: CDR1 SGHDN, CDR2 FVKESK. V dropped 0 bases and J dropped 4 bases, with 8 bases sitting between them. The CDR3 sequence is 14 residues long. CDR3 in amino acids: CASSQDWSADTQYF. CDR3 in DNA: TGTGCCAGCAGCCAAGATTGGAGCGCAGATACGCAGTATTTT.